This is a list of T cell receptor beta chains from one sample in a study of blood T cell repertoires in COVID-19. The assay was immunoSEQ multiplex PCR, and TCRdb's table has in-frame clones only and misses some. The sample carries under 400,000 clones, more than 70% recorded once. The sample consisted of peripheral blood. These receptors were collected from a woman aged 55-70 years with COVID-19, enrolled during active disease. Both conserved end residues are part of each CDR3. Each record gives: CDR3 protein, J gene, V gene.

CDR3: CASTGQQEKLFF
J: TRBJ1-4
V: TRBV4-1

CDR3: CASSLTRQGGNGYTF
J: TRBJ1-2
V: TRBV6-2/TRBV6-3

CDR3: CASSSTPGQLSTGELFF
J: TRBJ2-2
V: TRBV7-7

CDR3: CASSLYGWQRTNDEKLFF
J: TRBJ1-4
V: TRBV28

CDR3: CASSLGQIDEQYF
J: TRBJ2-7
V: TRBV5-6

CDR3: CSAGVHDTEAFF
J: TRBJ1-1
V: TRBV29-1

CDR3: CASSPGTAYGYTF
J: TRBJ1-2
V: TRBV12-3/TRBV12-4

CDR3: CAISESGGSYNEQFF
J: TRBJ2-1
V: TRBV10-3

CDR3: CASSPRTGNTEAFF
J: TRBJ1-1
V: TRBV3-1/TRBV3-2

CDR3: CAATGTSLGYGYTF
J: TRBJ1-2
V: TRBV7-9

CDR3: CASSFGGAGGPYNEQFF
J: TRBJ2-1
V: TRBV5-1

CDR3: CASSPSGSHEQYF
J: TRBJ2-7
V: TRBV3-1/TRBV3-2

CDR3: CASSQRGTGHTEAFF
J: TRBJ1-1
V: TRBV28

CDR3: CASRHARDEAFF
J: TRBJ1-1
V: TRBV12-3/TRBV12-4

CDR3: CASGSGSGNTIYF
J: TRBJ1-3
V: TRBV28

CDR3: CASSLGSGGNNEQFF
J: TRBJ2-1
V: TRBV5-5

CDR3: CASSISRQGVYGYTF
J: TRBJ1-2
V: TRBV19

CDR3: CASSFQGNSISGNTIYF
J: TRBJ1-3
V: TRBV7-2

CDR3: CASSPRTGGYLTEAFF
J: TRBJ1-1
V: TRBV28

CDR3: CASSRRAGTASGNTIYF
J: TRBJ1-3
V: TRBV9

CDR3: CASSLDYRMNTEAFF
J: TRBJ1-1
V: TRBV11-3

CDR3: CASLSGTSNYGYTF
J: TRBJ1-2
V: TRBV11-2

CDR3: CASSEREQRSTEAFF
J: TRBJ1-1
V: TRBV4-1

CDR3: CASSARDRVNTEAFF
J: TRBJ1-1
V: TRBV7-9

CDR3: CASSKDSNYGYTF
J: TRBJ1-2
V: TRBV9

CDR3: CASSLSQASEKLFF
J: TRBJ1-4
V: TRBV7-9

CDR3: CASSYSEGSEAFF
J: TRBJ1-1
V: TRBV6-5

CDR3: CATRKGRDLNYGYTF
J: TRBJ1-2
V: TRBV15